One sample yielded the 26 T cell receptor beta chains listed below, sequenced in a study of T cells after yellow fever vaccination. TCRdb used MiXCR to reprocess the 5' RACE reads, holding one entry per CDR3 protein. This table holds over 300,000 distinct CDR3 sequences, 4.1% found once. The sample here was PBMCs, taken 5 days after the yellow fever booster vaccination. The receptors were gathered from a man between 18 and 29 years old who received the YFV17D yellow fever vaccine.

The CDR3 sequence is CASSEQGAMQYF. CDR3 DNA: TGTGCCAGCAGCGAACAGGGGGCGATGCAGTACTTC. The chain employs TRBV11-2 and TRBJ2-7, with 9 bases matching TRBD1. The trim removed 5 bases at V and 9 bases at J, leaving 5 bases unmatched. The germline V gene has CDR1 SGHAT and CDR2 FQNNGV. The CDR3 is 12 residues long. Full variable domain (missing parts from reference TRBV11-2 and TRBJ2-7): EAGVAQSPRYKIIEKRQSVAFWCNPISGHATLYWYQQILGQGPKLLIQFQNNGVVDDSQLPKDRFSAERLKGVDSTLKIQPAKLEDSAVYLCASSEQGAMQYFGPGTRLTVT.

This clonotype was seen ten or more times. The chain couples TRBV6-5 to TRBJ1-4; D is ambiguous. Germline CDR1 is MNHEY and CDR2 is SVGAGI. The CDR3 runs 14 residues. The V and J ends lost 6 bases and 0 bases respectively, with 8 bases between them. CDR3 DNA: TGTGCCAGCAGCTACATCTCAACTAATGAAAAACTGTTTTTT. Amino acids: CASSYISTNEKLFF.

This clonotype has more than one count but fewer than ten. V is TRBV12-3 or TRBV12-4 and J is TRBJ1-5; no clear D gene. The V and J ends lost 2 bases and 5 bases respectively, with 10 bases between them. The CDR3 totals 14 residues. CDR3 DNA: TGTGCCAGCAGTTTATCATATGGGGATCAGCCCCAGCATTTT. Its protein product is CASSLSYGDQPQHF.

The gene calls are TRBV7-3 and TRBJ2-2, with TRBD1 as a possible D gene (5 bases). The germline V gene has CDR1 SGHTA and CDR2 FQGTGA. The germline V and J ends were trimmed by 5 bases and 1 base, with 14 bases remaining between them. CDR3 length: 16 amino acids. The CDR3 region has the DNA TGTGCCAGCAGCCCGACAGTCCCCCTGAACACCGGGGAGCTGTTTTTT. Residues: CASSPTVPLNTGELFF.

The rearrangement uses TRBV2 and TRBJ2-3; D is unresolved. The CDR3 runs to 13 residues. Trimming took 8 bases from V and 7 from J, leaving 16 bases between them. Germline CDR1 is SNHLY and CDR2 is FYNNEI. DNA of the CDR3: TGTGCCAGCGGGTGGCGGAACCCTCATACGCAGTATTTT. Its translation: CASGWRNPHTQYF.

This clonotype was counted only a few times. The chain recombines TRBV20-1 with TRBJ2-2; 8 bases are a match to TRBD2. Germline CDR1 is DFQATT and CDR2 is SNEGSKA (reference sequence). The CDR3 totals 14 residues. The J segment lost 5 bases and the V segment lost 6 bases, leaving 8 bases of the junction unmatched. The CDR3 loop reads CSATGGLGTGELFF. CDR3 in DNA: TGCAGTGCAACGGGGGGGCTAGGTACCGGGGAGCTGTTTTTT.

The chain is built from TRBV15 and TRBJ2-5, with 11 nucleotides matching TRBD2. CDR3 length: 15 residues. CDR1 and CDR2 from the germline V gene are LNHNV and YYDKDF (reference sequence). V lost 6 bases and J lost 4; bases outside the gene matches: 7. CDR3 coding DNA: TGTGCCACCAGTTCCCTAGCGGGGGGAGGAGAGACCCAGTACTTC. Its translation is CATSSLAGGGETQYF.

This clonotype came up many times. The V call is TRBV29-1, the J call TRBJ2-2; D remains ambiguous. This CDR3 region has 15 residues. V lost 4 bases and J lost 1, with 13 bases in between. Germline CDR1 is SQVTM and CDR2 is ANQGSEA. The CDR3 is CSVGLGSQNTGELFF. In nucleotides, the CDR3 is TGCAGCGTTGGCCTTGGGTCGCAGAACACCGGGGAGCTGTTTTTT.

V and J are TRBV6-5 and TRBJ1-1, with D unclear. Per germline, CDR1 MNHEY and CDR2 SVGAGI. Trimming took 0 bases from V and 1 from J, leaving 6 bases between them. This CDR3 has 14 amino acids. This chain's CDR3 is CASSYSYRNTEAFF. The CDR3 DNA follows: TGTGCCAGCAGTTACTCGTACAGGAACACTGAAGCTTTCTTT.

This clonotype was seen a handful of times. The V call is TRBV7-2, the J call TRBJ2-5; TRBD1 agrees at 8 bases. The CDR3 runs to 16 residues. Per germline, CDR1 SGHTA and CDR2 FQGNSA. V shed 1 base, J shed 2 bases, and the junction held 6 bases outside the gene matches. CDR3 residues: CASSLVTGTGQETQYF. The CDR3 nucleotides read TGTGCCAGCAGCTTAGTGACCGGGACAGGTCAAGAGACCCAGTACTTC. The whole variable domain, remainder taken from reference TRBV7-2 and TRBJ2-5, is GAGVSQSPSNKVTEKGKDVELRCDPISGHTALYWYRQSLGQGLEFLIYFQGNSAPDKSGLPSDRFSAERTGGSVSTLTIQRTQQEDSAVYLCASSLVTGTGQETQYFGPGTRLLVL.

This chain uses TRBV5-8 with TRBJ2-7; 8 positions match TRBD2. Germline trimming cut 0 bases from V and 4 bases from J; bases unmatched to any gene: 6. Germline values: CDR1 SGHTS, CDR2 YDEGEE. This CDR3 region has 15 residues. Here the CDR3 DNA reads TGTGCCAGCAGCTTGGGACTAGCGAGGATGTACGAGCAGTACTTC. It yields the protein CASSLGLARMYEQYF.

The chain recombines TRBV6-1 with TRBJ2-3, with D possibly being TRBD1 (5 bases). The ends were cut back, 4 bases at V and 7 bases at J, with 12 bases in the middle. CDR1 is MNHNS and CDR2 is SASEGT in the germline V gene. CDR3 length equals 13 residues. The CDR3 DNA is TGTGCCAGCAGTGCGCGGACACCCAATACGCAGTATTTT. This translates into CASSARTPNTQYF.

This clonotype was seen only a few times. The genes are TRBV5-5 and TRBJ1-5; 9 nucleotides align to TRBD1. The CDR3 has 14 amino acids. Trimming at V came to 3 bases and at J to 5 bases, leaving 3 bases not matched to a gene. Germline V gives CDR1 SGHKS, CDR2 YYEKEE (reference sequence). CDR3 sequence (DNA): TGTGCCAGCAGCTACACAGGGGGCGATCAGCCCCAGCATTTT. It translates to CASSYTGGDQPQHF.

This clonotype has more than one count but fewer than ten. The CDR3 loop is CSGTGPSYEQYF. In DNA, the CDR3 is TGCAGCGGGACAGGACCTTCGTACGAGCAGTACTTC. V usage is TRBV29-1 and J usage is TRBJ2-7; 7 bases are a match to TRBD1. The CDR3 extends over 12 amino acids. Trimming removed 7 bases from V and 4 bases from J; junction bases left unmatched: 7. Looked up from germline, CDR1 is SQVTM and CDR2 is ANQGSEA.

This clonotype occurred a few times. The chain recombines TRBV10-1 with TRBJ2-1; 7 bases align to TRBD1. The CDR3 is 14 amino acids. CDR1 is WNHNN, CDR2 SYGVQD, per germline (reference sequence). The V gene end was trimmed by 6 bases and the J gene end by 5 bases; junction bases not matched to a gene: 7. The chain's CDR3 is CASSSGTVDNEQFF. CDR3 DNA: TGCGCCAGCAGCTCCGGGACAGTAGACAATGAGCAGTTCTTC.

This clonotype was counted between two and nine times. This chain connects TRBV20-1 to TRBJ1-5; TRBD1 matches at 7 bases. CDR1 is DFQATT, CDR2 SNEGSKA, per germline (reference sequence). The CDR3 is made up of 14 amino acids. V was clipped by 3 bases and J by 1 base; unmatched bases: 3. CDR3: CSASSGGSNQPQHF. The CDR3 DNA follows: TGCAGTGCTAGTTCAGGGGGAAGCAATCAGCCCCAGCATTTT.

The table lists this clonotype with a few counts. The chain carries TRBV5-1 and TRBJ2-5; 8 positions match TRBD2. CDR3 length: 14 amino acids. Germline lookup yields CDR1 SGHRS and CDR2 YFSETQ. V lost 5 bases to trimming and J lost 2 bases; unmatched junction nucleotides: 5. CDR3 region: CASRDQRGQETQYF. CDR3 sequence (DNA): TGCGCCAGCAGGGACCAGCGGGGGCAAGAGACCCAGTACTTC.

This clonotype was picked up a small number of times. The CDR3 coding sequence is TGTGCCAGCAGCCGAGCCGGGGTTTCACCCCTCCACTTT. Translated, it gives CASSRAGVSPLHF. The gene calls are TRBV7-6 and TRBJ1-6; D unclear. Trimming shortened V by 5 bases and J by 9 bases, and 11 bases separated the two germline ends. Looked up from germline, CDR1 is SGHVS and CDR2 is FNYEAQ. The CDR3 extends over 13 amino acids.

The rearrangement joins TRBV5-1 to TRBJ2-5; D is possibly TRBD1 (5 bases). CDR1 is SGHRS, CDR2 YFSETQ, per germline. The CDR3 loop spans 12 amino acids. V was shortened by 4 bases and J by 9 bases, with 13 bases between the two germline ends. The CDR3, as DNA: TGCGCCAGCAGCAGCGACAGCCTGGCCCAGTACTTC. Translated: CASSSDSLAQYF. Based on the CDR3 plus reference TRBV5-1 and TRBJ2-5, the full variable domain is KAGVTQTPRYLIKTRGQQVTLSCSPISGHRSVSWYQQTPGQGLQFLFEYFSETQRNKGNFPGRFSGRQFSNSRSEMNVSTLELGDSALYLCASSSDSLAQYFGPGTRLLVL.

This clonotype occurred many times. The DNA of the CDR3 is TGCAGTGCCTCGCCGGCTCTAGCGGGGGGGGATGAGCAGTTCTTC. Translating gives CSASPALAGGDEQFF. The J gene is TRBJ2-1, the V gene TRBV20-1; 12 bases map to TRBD2. Germline V gene lookup returns CDR1 DFQATT and CDR2 SNEGSKA (reference sequence). The CDR3 spans 15 residues. Trimming took 6 bases from V and 8 from J; bases not matched to a gene: 11.

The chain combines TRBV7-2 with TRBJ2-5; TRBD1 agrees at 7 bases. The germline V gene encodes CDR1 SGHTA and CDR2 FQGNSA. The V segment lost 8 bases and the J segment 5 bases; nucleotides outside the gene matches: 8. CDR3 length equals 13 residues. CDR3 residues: CASGRQGVETQYF. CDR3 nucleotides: TGTGCCAGCGGCCGACAGGGAGTGGAGACCCAGTACTTC.

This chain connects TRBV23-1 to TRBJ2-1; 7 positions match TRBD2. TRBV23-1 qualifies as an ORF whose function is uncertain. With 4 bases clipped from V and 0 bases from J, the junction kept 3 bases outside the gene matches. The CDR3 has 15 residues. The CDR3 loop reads CASSPGTNSYNEQFF. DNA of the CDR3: TGCGCCAGCAGTCCCGGGACTAACTCCTACAATGAGCAGTTCTTC.

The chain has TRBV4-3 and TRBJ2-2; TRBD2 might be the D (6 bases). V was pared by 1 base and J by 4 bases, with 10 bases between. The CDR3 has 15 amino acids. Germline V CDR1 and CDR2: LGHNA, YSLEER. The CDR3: CASSQVPGVTGELFF. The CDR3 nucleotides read TGCGCCAGCAGCCAAGTGCCGGGAGTCACCGGGGAGCTGTTTTTT.

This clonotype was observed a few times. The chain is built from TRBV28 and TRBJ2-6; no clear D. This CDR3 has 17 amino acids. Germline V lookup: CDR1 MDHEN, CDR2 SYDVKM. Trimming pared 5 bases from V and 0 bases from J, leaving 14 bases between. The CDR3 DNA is TGTGCCAGCAGTCCCCCAGGTTTCTACTCTGGGGCCAACGTCCTGACTTTC. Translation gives CASSPPGFYSGANVLTF.

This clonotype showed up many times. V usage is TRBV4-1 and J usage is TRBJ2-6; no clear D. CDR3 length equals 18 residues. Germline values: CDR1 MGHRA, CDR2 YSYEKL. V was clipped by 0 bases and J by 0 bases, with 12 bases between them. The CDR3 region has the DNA TGCGCCAGCAGCCAAGAACGGGCAGGCGGCTCTGGGGCCAACGTCCTGACTTTC. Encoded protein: CASSQERAGGSGANVLTF.

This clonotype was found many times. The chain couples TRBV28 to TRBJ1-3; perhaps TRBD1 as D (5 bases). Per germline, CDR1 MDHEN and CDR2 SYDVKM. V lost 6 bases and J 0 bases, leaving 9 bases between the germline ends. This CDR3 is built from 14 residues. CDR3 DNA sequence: TGTGCCAGCAGCCACGACAGCTCTGGAAACACCATATATTTT. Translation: CASSHDSSGNTIYF.